A selection of T cell receptor beta chains follows, all from one sample in a study of cytomegalovirus exposure and HLA in healthy donors. Measured with immunoSEQ multiplex PCR; TCRdb has only the in-frame clones, and not every one. Of around 200,000 clones in the sample, about 75% are singletons; the top ten hold roughly 1.9%. The sample comprised PBMCs. These receptors all come from a man between 18 and 29 years old in good health and CMV-seronegative. Each CDR3 is given with its conserved first and last residue. A D gene is named only where the DNA matches it firmly. Only part of the rows carry a size: once, few, many, or a class if the clone is expanded.

>TRBV6-1|NA|NA|TRBJ1-1
CASRPLTGYLTEAFF
TGTGCCAGCAGGCCCCTAACAGGGTATCTCACTGAAGCTTTCTTT
>TRBV9|once|TRBD1|TRBJ2-7
CASSPSTGTGGYEQYF
TGTGCCAGCAGCCCATCCACCGGGACAGGGGGTTACGAGCAGTACTTC
>TRBV2|NA|TRBD1|TRBJ2-5
CASSAEDRETQYF
TGTGCCAGCAGCGCTGAGGACAGGGAGACCCAGTACTTC
>TRBV25-1|NA|TRBD2|TRBJ2-1
CASSSFAGANEQFF
TGTGCCAGTAGTAGCTTTGCGGGAGCCAATGAGCAGTTCTTC
>TRBV7-3|NA|NA|TRBJ2-5
CASSLGRGYETQYF
TGTGCCAGCAGCTTGGGGCGTGGGTACGAGACCCAGTACTTC
>TRBV7-9|NA|NA|TRBJ1-3
CASSQQGSGNTIYF
TGTGCCAGCAGCCAACAGGGCTCTGGAAACACCATATATTTT
>TRBV19|NA|NA|TRBJ2-6
CASSMARAGANVLTF
TGTGCCAGTAGTATGGCGAGGGCTGGGGCCAACGTCCTGACTTTC
>TRBV7-6|NA|TRBD2|TRBJ2-3
CASSLPRLAGRSGTQYF
TGTGCCAGCAGCTTACCTCGACTAGCGGGGCGTTCTGGTACGCAGTATTTT
>TRBV4-3|NA|TRBD1|TRBJ2-7
CASSQETGGLGEQYF
TGCGCCAGCAGCCAAGAGACAGGGGGCCTAGGGGAGCAGTACTTC
>TRBV7-2|NA|TRBD1|TRBJ1-2
CASSLEPGGGYGYTF
TGTGCCAGCAGCTTAGAGCCAGGGGGTGGCTATGGCTACACCTTC
>TRBV5-5|NA|TRBD1|TRBJ2-7
CASSLPRGLDEQYF
TGTGCCAGCAGCTTGCCCAGGGGGCTGGACGAGCAGTACTTC
>TRBV29-1|NA|TRBD2|TRBJ2-3
CSVETVGAGKQYF
TGCAGCGTTGAAACGGTTGGAGCGGGAAAGCAGTATTTT
>TRBV5-4|NA|NA|TRBJ2-1
CASSLETEGRFF
TGTGCCAGCAGCTTGGAAACAGAGGGTCGGTTCTTC
>TRBV7-6|NA|NA|TRBJ2-5
CASSLTGLGETQYF
TGTGCCAGCAGCTTAACCGGGTTGGGAGAGACCCAGTACTTC
>TRBV7-2|NA|NA|TRBJ1-5
CASSFSGGGQPQHF
TGTGCCAGCAGCTTTTCGGGGGGCGGTCAGCCCCAGCATTTT
>TRBV20-1|NA|TRBD2|TRBJ2-3
CSVREWDTQYF
TGCAGTGTGCGGGAGTGGGATACGCAGTATTTT
>TRBV28|few|TRBD1|TRBJ1-2
CASSLWTGKNGYTF
TGTGCCAGCAGTTTATGGACAGGGAAAAATGGCTACACCTTC
>TRBV20-1|NA|NA|TRBJ2-7
CSARWQGEQYF
TGCAGTGCTAGATGGCAGGGGGAGCAGTACTTC
>TRBV7-2|NA|NA|TRBJ1-1
CASSGGYGSNTEAFF
TGTGCCAGCAGCGGCGGCTATGGTTCGAACACTGAAGCTTTCTTT
>TRBV6-5|NA|NA|TRBJ1-3
CASSQGSGNTIYF
TGTGCCAGCAGTCAGGGAAGTGGAAACACCATATATTTT
>TRBV7-2|NA|TRBD2|TRBJ2-1
CASSFVAGGSYNEQFF
TGTGCCAGCAGCTTCGTAGCGGGGGGATCCTACAATGAGCAGTTCTTC
>TRBV27|NA|TRBD2|TRBJ2-6
CASSRTSASSGANVLTF
TGTGCCAGCTCAAGGACTAGCGCAAGCTCTGGGGCCAACGTCCTGACTTTC
>TRBV7-3|NA|TRBD1|TRBJ1-1
CASSLFGRGRTEAFF
TGTGCCAGCAGCTTATTTGGCAGGGGGCGAACTGAAGCTTTCTTT
>TRBV28|NA|NA|TRBJ1-3
CASSPDRLSSGNTIYF
TGTGCCAGCAGTCCCGACAGGCTGAGCTCTGGAAACACCATATATTTT
>TRBV2|NA|NA|TRBJ2-7
CASSNGQDYSYEQYF
TGTGCCAGCAGCAACGGACAGGACTATTCCTACGAGCAGTACTTC
>TRBV29-1|NA|NA|TRBJ2-7
CSVEGRDYEQYF
TGCAGCGTTGAGGGCAGGGACTACGAGCAGTACTTC
>TRBV5-5|NA|TRBD2|TRBJ2-3
CASRRTSGRAYGTDTQYF
TGTGCCAGCAGGCGGACTAGCGGGAGGGCCTACGGCACAGATACGCAGTATTTT
>TRBV6-1|NA|NA|TRBJ1-2
CASSDTGTYGYTF
TGTGCCAGCAGCGACACAGGGACCTATGGCTACACCTTC
>TRBV19|NA|TRBD1|TRBJ1-1
CASSIEGQGRKGMNTEAFF
TGTGCCAGTAGTATCGAAGGACAGGGGCGAAAAGGGATGAACACTGAAGCTTTCTTT
>TRBV19|NA|NA|TRBJ1-2
CASSITAENYGYTF
TGTGCCAGTAGTATAACGGCGGAGAACTATGGCTACACCTTC
>TRBV27|NA|TRBD2|TRBJ2-1
CASSGPATSGRGRYNEQFF
TGTGCCAGCTCTGGGCCCGCGACTAGCGGGAGGGGTAGGTACAATGAGCAGTTCTTC
>TRBV28|NA|TRBD1|TRBJ1-4
CASKTVPGQGARRKLFF
TGTGCCAGCAAAACCGTCCCGGGACAGGGAGCGCGGCGAAAACTGTTTTTT
>TRBV7-2|NA|NA|TRBJ2-5
CASSLGSGQETQYF
TGTGCCAGCAGCTTAGGGTCGGGACAAGAGACCCAGTACTTC
>TRBV11-2|NA|NA|TRBJ2-5
CASSLDRETQYF
TGTGCCAGCAGCTTAGATCGTGAGACCCAGTACTTC
>TRBV7-9|NA|NA|TRBJ1-2
CASIAYGGRDYGYTF
TGTGCCAGCATCGCTTACGGGGGGCGCGACTATGGCTACACCTTC
>TRBV28|NA|NA|TRBJ2-1
CASSLPTGQGNEQFF
TGTGCCAGCAGTTTACCCACAGGGCAGGGCAATGAGCAGTTCTTC